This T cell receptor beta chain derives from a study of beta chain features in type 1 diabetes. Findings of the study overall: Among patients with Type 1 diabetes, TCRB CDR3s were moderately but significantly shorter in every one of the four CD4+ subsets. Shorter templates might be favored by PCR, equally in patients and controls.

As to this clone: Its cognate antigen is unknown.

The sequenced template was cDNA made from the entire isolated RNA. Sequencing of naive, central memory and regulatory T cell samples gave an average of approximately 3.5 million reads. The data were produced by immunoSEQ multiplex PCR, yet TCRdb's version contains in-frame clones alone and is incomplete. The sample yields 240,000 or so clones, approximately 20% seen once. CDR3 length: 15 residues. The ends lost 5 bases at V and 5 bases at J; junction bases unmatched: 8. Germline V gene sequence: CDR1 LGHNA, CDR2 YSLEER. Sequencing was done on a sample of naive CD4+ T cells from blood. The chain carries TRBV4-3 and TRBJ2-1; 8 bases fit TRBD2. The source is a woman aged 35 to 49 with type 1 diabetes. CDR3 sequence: CASSLAGGGHNEQFF. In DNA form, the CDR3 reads TGCGCCAGCAGCTTGGCGGGAGGCGGTCACAATGAGCAGTTCTTC.